Presented here are 5 T cell receptor beta chains from one specimen sequenced in a study of molecular identifiers for immune sequencing clone quantification. TCRdb called the PCR reads again in MiXCR, with one record for every CDR3 protein. The sample yields some 320,000 distinct CDR3 sequences, 20% to 25% seen once. Source material: naive CD8+ T cells from blood, with Jurkat cell RNA spiked in. The subset is: FACS-sorted CD8+CD4-CCR7+CD45RA+ naive T cells. The receptors were sampled from a human donor in good health. Some libraries in this study had Jurkat cell RNA spiked in.

This clonotype was found many times. This chain uses TRBV4-2 with TRBJ1-1, with TRBD1 matching over 8 bases. Looked up from germline, CDR1 is LGHNA and CDR2 is YNFKEQ. The CDR3 covers 18 residues. V shed 1 base, J shed 1 base, and the junction held 11 bases outside the gene matches. CDR3 sequence: CASSQVPWAGGRNTEAFF. For the CDR3, the DNA is TGTGCCAGCAGCCAAGTGCCCTGGGCAGGGGGCAGGAACACTGAAGCTTTCTTT.

In its sample, this clonotype was seen many times. This chain uses TRBV29-1 with TRBJ2-5; D remains ambiguous. The CDR3 has 12 amino acids. Trimming took 4 bases from V and 0 from J, leaving 6 bases between them. Germline V gene lookup returns CDR1 SQVTM and CDR2 ANQGSEA. The CDR3 region is CSVVGDQETQYF. As DNA, the CDR3 is TGCAGCGTTGTAGGTGACCAAGAGACCCAGTACTTC.

This clonotype has ten or more counts. DNA of the CDR3: TGTGCCAGCAGCGTCGCGGCGACAGATACGCAGTATTTT. This sequence encodes CASSVAATDTQYF. This chain links TRBV9 with TRBJ2-3; D call uncertain. V shed 2 bases and J shed 3 bases, with 7 bases lying between them. The CDR3 extends over 13 amino acids. Germline loops: CDR1 SGDLS, CDR2 YYNGEE.

This clonotype has at least ten counts. V gene TRBV27 combines with J gene TRBJ2-3; TRBD2 matches at 14 bases. The junction had 9 bases not matched to a gene; V was cut back by 2 bases and J by 2 bases. This CDR3 spans 19 amino acids. CDR1 is MNHEY, CDR2 SMNVEV, per germline (reference sequence). This CDR3 reads CASSLTPGLAGAHTDTQYF. Here the CDR3 DNA reads TGTGCCAGCAGTTTAACGCCGGGACTAGCGGGGGCGCACACAGATACGCAGTATTTT.

This clonotype was detected ten times or more. The chain uses TRBV2 and TRBJ2-3; D remains ambiguous. From germline, CDR1 is SNHLY and CDR2 FYNNEI. This CDR3 has 13 amino acids. Trimming shortened V by 6 bases and J by 7 bases, and 14 bases separated the two germline ends. DNA for the CDR3: TGTGCCAGCAGGGCAGAACTGGAAAATACGCAGTATTTT. Translation: CASRAELENTQYF.